The present entry profiles one TCR beta chain with its context. Its cognate antigen is unknown. The junction differs from germline at one of its ends, possibly a read error. No cell sorting was done before RNA was extracted from the tissue. The normal lung tissue was taken more than 3 cm from the tumor edge. TCRbeta libraries were built with three rounds of nested PCR, modified from ARM-PCR. TCRdb processed the multiplex PCR reads anew with MiXCR; each CDR3 protein has one entry. The sample carries 70,000 to 90,000 distinct CDR3 sequences, approximately 78% recorded once. This CDR3 comprises 15 residues. These data belong to a study of tumor and adjacent non-tumor tissue in lung cancer. For the study at large: The cohort had approximately 13 adenocarcinoma, a couple of squamous cell and 1 small cell patients. On average, productive TCRbeta reads reached roughly 4 million per sample. Aged about 31 to 80 years, patients included 9 to 11 men and a handful of women with stage I to III disease.

General study results and limits: Tumor tissue had significantly higher TCR diversity than normal lung.

This rearrangement joins TRBV12-3 or TRBV12-4 to TRBJ1-5; weak D call: TRBD1 (6 bases). The source material was distant non-tumor lung tissue. The receptor was isolated from a man aged 60 to 75 with non-small cell lung cancer. Here the CDR3 reads CASIPGQNRGQPQHF. For the CDR3, the DNA is TGTGCGAGCATTCCCGGACAGAACCGGGGGCAGCCCCAGCATTTT.